The 15 T cell receptor beta chains below come from one sample, sequenced in a study of OX40 agonist ivuxolimab in advanced cancers. Assay used: immunoSEQ multiplex PCR; TCRdb lists only in-frame clones, some missing. The sample lists approximately 65,000 clones, 80% to 90% seen once, with over 0.3% in the top ten. The source was CD4+ or CD8+ T cells sorted from blood, collected in a trial of the OX40 agonist ivuxolimab. The receptors come from an adult with an advanced solid tumor such as melanoma, head and neck, liver or kidney cancer.

The CDR3 spells CASSFPGLGDRNEQFF. DNA of the CDR3: TGTGCCAGCAGCTTCCCGGGACTAGGGGACCGCAATGAGCAGTTCTTC. This rearrangement joins TRBV7-6 to TRBJ2-1; 8 nucleotides match TRBD2. V lost 3 bases, J lost 6 bases, and 10 bases stayed unmatched. The CDR3 length is 16 residues. Germline V gene lookup returns CDR1 SGHVS and CDR2 FNYEAQ.

This chain links TRBV30 with TRBJ1-3; D remains unclear. This CDR3 region has 15 residues. V was pared by 4 bases and J by 0 bases, with 13 bases between. Germline lookup yields CDR1 GTSNPN and CDR2 SVGIG (reference sequence). The CDR3 sequence is CAWKVGSSSGNTIYF. CDR3 in DNA: TGTGCCTGGAAGGTTGGCAGTTCCTCTGGAAACACCATATATTTT.

The chain joins TRBV30 to TRBJ2-1; TRBD2 aligns across 10 bases. CDR3 length: 14 amino acids. The germline V gene encodes CDR1 GTSNPN and CDR2 SVGIG (reference sequence). The CDR3 nucleotides read TGTGTCCTAGGGAGCGGGGGGGCCTACAATGAGCAGTTCTTC. It encodes CVLGSGGAYNEQFF.

The rearrangement links TRBV5-8 to TRBJ2-3; no definite D call. The CDR3 spans 12 residues. Trimming left V 3 bases short and J 9 bases short, with 11 bases between. From germline, CDR1 is SGHTS and CDR2 YDEGEE. CDR3 DNA sequence: TGTGCCAGCAGCTCCTCACCGCGGACGCAGTATTTT. Its translation: CASSSSPRTQYF. The entire variable domain, with the rest obtained from reference TRBV5-8 and TRBJ2-3, is as follows: EAGVTQSPTHLIKTRGQQATLRCSPISGHTSVYWYQQALGLGLQFLLWYDEGEERNRGNFPPRFSGRQFPNYSSELNVNALELEDSALYLCASSSSPRTQYFGPGTRLTVL.

The chain uses TRBV19 and TRBJ2-2, with TRBD2 matching 9 bases. Germline V CDR1 and CDR2: LNHDA, SQIVND (reference sequence). The length of the CDR3 is 15 residues. V lost 7 bases to trimming and J lost 1 base; unmatched junction nucleotides: 4. The CDR3 DNA reads TGTGCCAGTACCCTAGCGGGAATGAACACCGGGGAGCTGTTTTTT. This translates into CASTLAGMNTGELFF.

The rearrangement links TRBV7-2 to TRBJ2-7; 9 positions agree with TRBD2. V shed 2 bases and J 4 bases; nucleotides not matched to a gene: 6. CDR1 is SGHTA, CDR2 FQGNSA, per germline. CDR3 length: 15 residues. The CDR3 nucleotides read TGTGCCAGCAGCTTAAAGCGGGGGGCAGGGTACGAGCAGTACTTC. This translates into CASSLKRGAGYEQYF.

This chain links TRBV19 with TRBJ1-2; D uncertain. Germline V gene data show CDR1 as LNHDA and CDR2 as SQIVND (reference sequence). The length of the CDR3 is 15 residues. The V end lost 3 bases, the J end lost 2 bases, and 13 bases lay between the germline ends. The chain's CDR3 is CASSILGRRNYGYTF. In DNA, the CDR3 is TGTGCCAGTAGTATTTTAGGCAGGCGAAACTATGGCTACACCTTC. The full variable domain, completed using reference TRBV19 and TRBJ1-2, is DGGITQSPKYLFRKEGQNVTLSCEQNLNHDAMYWYRQDPGQGLRLIYYSQIVNDFQKGDIAEGYSVSREKKESFPLTVTSAQKNPTAFYLCASSILGRRNYGYTFGSGTRLTVV.

J is TRBJ2-3 and V is TRBV27, with unresolved D. The CDR3 length is 13 residues. Trimming removed 0 bases at V and 5 bases at J, with 6 bases between. Germline-derived CDR1 and CDR2 are MNHEY and SMNVEV (reference sequence). The CDR3 loop is CASSLSSKDTQYF. DNA of the CDR3: TGTGCCAGCAGTTTATCGTCCAAAGATACGCAGTATTTT.

The chain joins TRBV6-5 to TRBJ2-1; D possibly uses TRBD1 or TRBD2 (5 bases each). Germline V lookup: CDR1 MNHEY, CDR2 SVGAGI. The CDR3 runs to 11 residues. Deletions cut 4 bases from V and 9 bases from J, with 7 bases between. The DNA of the CDR3 is TGTGCCAGCAGTTGGGGGACTGAGCAGTTCTTC. Its translation is CASSWGTEQFF.

The gene calls are TRBV27 and TRBJ2-2, with D unclear. V lost 4 bases to trimming and J lost 6 bases, with 15 bases between them. CDR3 length equals 15 residues. CDR1 is MNHEY, CDR2 SMNVEV, per germline (reference sequence). The CDR3 coding sequence is TGTGCCAGCAGTTGGGCCCCCATGATTCCCGGGGAGCTGTTTTTT. Its translation is CASSWAPMIPGELFF.

J is TRBJ2-2 and V is TRBV19; TRBD1 aligns across 12 bases. The CDR3 has 15 amino acids. The junction had 4 bases not matched to a gene; V was cut back by 4 bases and J by 7 bases. Germline V lookup: CDR1 LNHDA, CDR2 SQIVND (reference sequence). Here the CDR3 reads CASSTGTGGLGELFF. The CDR3 DNA is TGTGCCAGTAGTACCGGGACAGGGGGCCTCGGGGAGCTGTTTTTT.

This chain uses TRBV14 with TRBJ2-7, with D unresolved. Germline V gene sequence: CDR1 SGHDN, CDR2 FVKESK. CDR3 length equals 11 residues. Trimming stripped 3 bases from V and 6 bases from J, with 6 bases between. The CDR3 DNA reads TGTGCCAGCAGCCAGCTAAGCGAGCAGTACTTC. Protein product: CASSQLSEQYF. The variable domain in full, with the rest retrieved from reference TRBV14 and TRBJ2-7, is EAGVTQFPSHSVIEKGQTVTLRCDPISGHDNLYWYRRVMGKEIKFLLHFVKESKQDESGMPNNRFLAERTGGTYSTLKVQPAELEDSGVYFCASSQLSEQYFGPGTRLTVT.

This clone was counted once. The gene calls are TRBV1 and TRBJ2-3; the table calls TRBD2, which could not be checked here. TRBV1 is given as a pseudogene. The CDR3 sequence is 19 residues long. The CDR3 sequence: CTSSLTRTTSKGGTDTQYF. In nucleotides, the CDR3 is TGCACCAGCAGCCTCACCCGGACTACTAGTAAGGGAGGCACAGATACGCAGTATTTT.

V and J are TRBV7-8 and TRBJ1-2; no clear D. V dropped 1 base and J dropped 3 bases, with 6 bases sitting between them. The CDR3 totals 13 residues. Germline V CDR1 and CDR2: SGHVS, FQNEAQ. CDR3 region: CASSLGLDYGYTF. The CDR3, as DNA: TGTGCCAGCAGCTTAGGCCTAGACTATGGCTACACCTTC.

The gene calls are TRBV19 and TRBJ2-7; a weak D match, TRBD1 (6 bases). There are 15 residues in the CDR3. The V gene's germline CDR1 is LNHDA and CDR2 SQIVND (reference sequence). Trimming removed 3 bases from V and 0 bases from J, with 12 bases in between. This CDR3 reads CASSIRGPFSYEQYF. The CDR3 DNA reads as TGTGCCAGTAGTATCAGGGGCCCATTCTCCTACGAGCAGTACTTC.